The 10 T cell receptor beta chains below come from one sample, sequenced in a study of identical twins. In TCRdb, the 5' RACE reads were re-called with MiXCR into one record per CDR3 protein. The table includes 430,000 or so distinct CDR3 sequences, approximately 24% detected once. The data were also submitted as part of a second study, on T cells expressing NK-cell markers.

Sequencing used CD4+ T cells sorted from blood. The receptors derive from a woman aged 18 to 35 in good health.

This clonotype was observed a handful of times. V is TRBV20-1 and J is TRBJ2-1, with a weak D call TRBD1 (5 bases). The V and J ends lost 6 bases and 8 bases respectively, with 11 bases between them. The CDR3 runs 11 residues. The germline V gene has CDR1 DFQATT and CDR2 SNEGSKA (reference sequence). CDR3 residues: CSALGVDEQFF. CDR3 coding DNA: TGCAGTGCCCTAGGGGTGGATGAGCAGTTCTTC.

The sample holds a few counts of this clonotype. The rearrangement links TRBV4-2 to TRBJ2-7; no reliable D call. The CDR3 is 12 amino acids. Per germline, CDR1 LGHNA and CDR2 YNFKEQ. The V end lost 1 base, the J end lost 6 bases, and 7 bases lay between the germline ends. The CDR3 coding sequence is TGTGCCAGCAGCCAAGGGCGCAGCGAGCAGTACTTC. Encoded protein: CASSQGRSEQYF.

This clonotype turned up a few times. V usage is TRBV12-3 or TRBV12-4 and J usage is TRBJ1-2; D gene unclear. The CDR3 has 11 residues. Trimming took 4 bases from V and 6 from J, leaving 6 bases between them. Here the CDR3 DNA reads TGTGCCAGCAGTTCGTTCAATGGCTACACCTTC. This gives the protein CASSSFNGYTF.

The chain carries TRBV7-9 and TRBJ1-6; D is uncertain. V dropped 3 bases and J dropped 8 bases, with 17 bases sitting between them. This CDR3 is built from 16 residues. Germline assignment: CDR1 SEHNR and CDR2 FQNEAQ (reference sequence). CDR3 sequence: CASSFPYANTDSPLHF. CDR3 nucleotides: TGTGCCAGCAGCTTCCCTTATGCTAACACGGATTCACCCCTCCACTTT.

This clonotype has more than one count but fewer than ten. This rearrangement joins TRBV20-1 to TRBJ1-2; D gene uncertain. The length of the CDR3 is 16 residues. Trimming cost V 0 bases and J 8 bases, with 22 bases left between them. The germline CDR1 and CDR2 sequences are DFQATT and SNEGSKA (reference sequence). The DNA for the CDR3 is TGCAGTGCTAGAGACGCAGGATCTACCAGGTGGAGCGGCTACACCTTC. Its translation is CSARDAGSTRWSGYTF.

The chain uses TRBV7-9 and TRBJ1-1, with 7 bases lining up with TRBD1. V gave up 2 bases and J gave up 0 bases; unmatched junction bases: 9. The CDR3 extends over 17 amino acids. The germline V gene has CDR1 SEHNR and CDR2 FQNEAQ (reference sequence). The CDR3 nucleotides are TGTGCCAGCAGCTTATCCGGGACAGCCACAATGAACACTGAAGCTTTCTTT. It is translated as CASSLSGTATMNTEAFF.

There are many counts of this clonotype. The genes are TRBV12-3 or TRBV12-4 and TRBJ1-5; tentative D call: TRBD1 (6 bases). With 2 bases removed from V and 2 bases from J, the gap between germline ends came to 10 bases. This CDR3 contains 15 residues. Here the CDR3 DNA reads TGTGCCAGCAGTTTACAGGCAGGGGGCAATCAGCCCCAGCATTTT. Protein product: CASSLQAGGNQPQHF.

The gene calls are TRBV3-1 and TRBJ2-2; 13 bases fit TRBD2. The CDR3 runs 17 residues. The V segment lost 2 bases and the J segment 6 bases; nucleotides outside the gene matches: 6. CDR1 is LGHDT and CDR2 is YNNKEL in the germline V gene (reference sequence). Written as DNA, the CDR3 is TGTGCCAGCAGCCAACCGGGACTAGCGGGATTTTCCGGGGAGCTGTTTTTT. It yields the protein CASSQPGLAGFSGELFF.

The chain has TRBV5-1 and TRBJ2-1, with D maybe TRBD1 (6 bases). Germline values: CDR1 SGHRS, CDR2 YFSETQ. This CDR3 has 15 amino acids. The V end lost 2 bases, the J end lost 7 bases, and 16 bases lay between the germline ends. In nucleotides, the CDR3 is TGCGCCAGCAGCTTCTTCCGGGACATCACGAATGAGCAGTTCTTC. Amino acid sequence: CASSFFRDITNEQFF.

The table lists this clonotype with many counts. The chain links TRBV15 to TRBJ2-2, with 8 bases identical to TRBD2. The CDR3 is made up of 16 amino acids. Germline CDR1 LNHNV, CDR2 YYDKDF (reference sequence). Trimming cost V 2 bases and J 8 bases; bases outside gene matches: 10. CDR3 region: CATSRPPREEGGELFF. The CDR3 nucleotides read TGTGCCACCAGCAGACCCCCGCGGGAGGAGGGAGGGGAGCTGTTTTTT. Complete variable domain (other parts from reference TRBV15 and TRBJ2-2): DAMVIQNPRYQVTQFGKPVTLSCSQTLNHNVMYWYQQKSSQAPKLLFHYYDKDFNNEADTPDNFQSRRPNTSFCFLDIRSPGLGDTAMYLCATSRPPREEGGELFFGEGSRLTVL.